One and the same sample provided the 12 T cell receptor beta chains below, sequenced in a study of early T cells in non-severe SARS-CoV-2 infection (dated by TCRdb to the early 2020s). The method behind the library was 5' RACE. The listed sequencing device is NextSeq 500. Through fastp at Q25 and MiXCR, TCRdb rebuilt clones from the public reads, retaining in-frame beta chains. One record per CDR3 amino acid sequence lists the most common genes and DNA. The sample table shows approximately 73,000 distinct CDR3 sequences, and around 13% are seen once. Approximately 1.1% of the sample lies in the top ten. Sequenced material: whole blood. These receptors all come from an adult who was a healthcare worker with PCR-confirmed SARS-CoV-2 infection or an uninfected control (not recorded which).

A word on this clonotype: Germline and junction disagree at one end, which may indicate a read error. The chain combines TRBV7-9 with TRBJ2-3, with D perhaps matching TRBD2 (5 bases). The CDR3 spans 14 residues. The germline gives CDR1 SEHNR, CDR2 FQNEAQ (reference sequence). CDR3 protein: CASSSTSSTDTQYF. CDR3 bases: TGTGCCAGCAGCTCAACTTCTAGCACCGATACGCAGTATTTT.

This clonotype was detected only a few times. V gene TRBV20-1 combines with J gene TRBJ2-1; TRBD1 or TRBD2 may be the D gene (6 bases each). CDR3 length: 12 residues. Germline V gene sequence: CDR1 DFQATT, CDR2 SNEGSKA (reference sequence). The germline V and J ends were trimmed by 3 bases and 6 bases, with 9 bases remaining between them. CDR3 residues: CSARSGANEQFF. Here the CDR3 DNA reads TGCAGTGCTAGGTCGGGGGCCAATGAGCAGTTCTTC.

This clonotype has at least ten counts. The CDR3 region is CASGAREQYF. The CDR3 DNA reads as TGTGCCAGCGGAGCCCGCGAGCAGTACTTC. The chain recombines TRBV7-9 with TRBJ2-7; D unresolved. Germline V lookup: CDR1 SEHNR, CDR2 FQNEAQ (reference sequence). Trimming removed 8 bases at V and 6 bases at J, with 8 bases between. This CDR3 is built from 10 residues.

This clonotype was seen a few times. The J gene is TRBJ2-1, the V gene TRBV14; D remains ambiguous. This CDR3 spans 15 amino acids. Germline V gives CDR1 SGHDN, CDR2 FVKESK. The ends were cut back, 1 base at V and 2 bases at J, with 9 bases in the middle. CDR3 bases: TGTGCCAGCAGCCAAGGACTGGGCCCCTACAATGAGCAGTTCTTC. Protein sequence: CASSQGLGPYNEQFF.

The chain recombines TRBV28 with TRBJ2-7; D tentatively reads TRBD1 or TRBD2 (5 bases each). Trimming pared 8 bases from V and 7 bases from J, leaving 15 bases between. This CDR3 region has 12 residues. Germline loops: CDR1 MDHEN, CDR2 SYDVKM. DNA for the CDR3: TGTGCCAGCCGTAGGGGAGTGTTGGAGCAGTACTTC. As protein: CASRRGVLEQYF. Full variable domain (outside the CDR3, taken from reference TRBV28 and TRBJ2-7): DVKVTQSSRYLVKRTGEKVFLECVQDMDHENMFWYRQDPGLGLRLIYFSYDVKMKEKGDIPEGYSVSREKKERFSLILESASTNQTSMYLCASRRGVLEQYFGPGTRLTVT.

To note about this clonotype: Since a much larger clone is just one base distant, this may be a read error. Likely a read error: the CDR3 ends without its conserved phenylalanine or tryptophan. The CDR3 DNA reads TGTGCCAGCTCTTCCGGGACAGGGACCTACGAGCAGTACTCC. Encoded protein: CASSSGTGTYEQYS. This chain uses TRBV25-1 with TRBJ2-7, with TRBD1 identical over 9 bases. The CDR3 sequence is 14 residues long. Trimming took 8 bases from V and 2 from J; bases not matched to a gene: 7. CDR1 MGHDK and CDR2 SYGVNS come from the germline V gene.

This clonotype appeared many times. This chain links TRBV2 with TRBJ2-7; 12 bases align to TRBD2. Germline assignment: CDR1 SNHLY and CDR2 FYNNEI. The CDR3 has 20 amino acids. Trimming removed 0 bases from V and 0 bases from J; junction bases left unmatched: 12. Here the CDR3 reads CASSEAGGLAGPAASYEQYF. CDR3 coding DNA: TGTGCCAGCAGTGAAGCCGGGGGACTAGCGGGCCCGGCGGCCTCCTACGAGCAGTACTTC.

This clonotype has at least ten counts. The V call is TRBV27, the J call TRBJ1-2, with no clear D. CDR1 and CDR2 (germline): MNHEY, SMNVEV (reference sequence). The CDR3 loop spans 9 amino acids. Trimming cost V 8 bases and J 6 bases, with 4 bases left between them. CDR3 region: CASLDGYTF. The CDR3 DNA reads as TGTGCCAGCCTGGATGGCTACACCTTC.

This clonotype came up many times. The chain links TRBV6-5 to TRBJ2-7; possible D gene TRBD2, 5 bases. From germline, CDR1 is MNHEY and CDR2 SVGAGI. This CDR3 comprises 15 residues. V was clipped by 6 bases and J by 2 bases, with 17 bases between them. CDR3 loop: CASSREGRSTYEQYF. The CDR3 DNA reads as TGTGCCAGCAGCCGAGAGGGTAGATCGACCTACGAGCAGTACTTC.

In DNA form, the CDR3 reads TGTGCCAGCAGTCATCGACTTAATGAAAAACTGTTTTTT. Translation: CASSHRLNEKLFF. The V gene is TRBV14, the J gene TRBJ1-4; D uncertain. Germline V gene lookup returns CDR1 SGHDN and CDR2 FVKESK. This CDR3 spans 13 amino acids. V dropped 6 bases and J dropped 4 bases, with 9 bases sitting between them.

The genes are TRBV4-2 and TRBJ2-5; D is perhaps TRBD2 (7 bases). The length of the CDR3 is 17 residues. V was pared by 0 bases and J by 5 bases, with 19 bases between. Germline CDR1 and CDR2: LGHNA and YNFKEQ. CDR3 sequence (DNA): TGTGCCAGCAGCCAAGAAGGACGCGGGGGCGGGTCGGAGACCCAGTACTTC. This translates into CASSQEGRGGGSETQYF.

The CDR3 DNA sequence: TGCAGCGTTGTAGCTAGCGTGGTTTCCTACAATGAGCAGTTCTTC. Translating gives CSVVASVVSYNEQFF. The chain is built from TRBV29-1 and TRBJ2-1; tentative D call: TRBD2 (6 bases). Germline CDR1 SQVTM, CDR2 ANQGSEA. CDR3 length equals 15 residues. V shed 4 bases and J shed 1 base, with 14 bases lying between them.